These T cell receptor beta chains were read from a single sample in a study of graft-versus-host responses after intestinal transplantation. Measured with immunoSEQ multiplex PCR; TCRdb has only the in-frame clones, and not every one. Among tens of thousands of clones listed, 80% to 95% were seen once. The sample here was PBMCs, taken about 260 days after intestinal transplant. Every receptor here comes from a human patient who received an intestinal transplant, so some T cells may come from the graft donor. Each CDR3 is given with its conserved first and last residue. A D gene is named only where the DNA matches it firmly. Size values are once, few and many counts, or a class for expanded clones, and some rows have none.

>TRBV27|TRBJ2-1|TRBD2|NA
TGTGCCAGCAGTCCTCCGGGACTAGCAAATGAGCAGTTCTTC
CASSPPGLANEQFF
>TRBV5-6|TRBJ2-7|TRBD2|NA
TGTGCCAGCAGCTTGGAAACTAGCGCCTCCTACGAGCAGTACTTC
CASSLETSASYEQYF
>TRBV12-5|TRBJ2-2|TRBD2|NA
TGTGCTAGTGGTTTGGCCCCTACCGGGACTAGATCGAACACCGGGGAGCTGTTTTTT
CASGLAPTGTRSNTGELFF
>TRBV5-6|TRBJ2-1|TRBD2|once
TGTGCCAGCAGCGGGATCACTAGCGGAGAGCAGTTCTTC
CASSGITSGEQFF
>TRBV6-1|TRBJ2-1|NA|NA
TGTGCCAGCAGTGATGGGATCTACTACAATGAGCAGTTCTTC
CASSDGIYYNEQFF
>TRBV29-1|TRBJ2-1|TRBD1|NA
TGCAGCGTCCGCGTTCAGGGGGCGCGGAATGAGCAGTTCTTC
CSVRVQGARNEQFF
>TRBV6-1|TRBJ1-5|NA|NA
TGTGCCAGCAGTGAAGTGTCAGGGGCCTACAATCAGCCCCAGCATTTT
CASSEVSGAYNQPQHF
>TRBV18|TRBJ2-7|TRBD1|NA
TGTGCCAGCTCACCGCGGGGGACAGGGCCTTACGAGCAGTACTTC
CASSPRGTGPYEQYF
>TRBV29-1|TRBJ1-1|NA|medium-sized
TGCAGCGTTCCTAGCCAGCGAACTGAAGCTTTCTTT
CSVPSQRTEAFF
>TRBV7-3|TRBJ2-3|NA|NA
TGTGCCAGCAGCTTAAAAAGCACAGATACGCAGTATTTT
CASSLKSTDTQYF
>TRBV6-5|TRBJ2-7|TRBD1|few
TGTGCCAGCAGTTACGAGCGGACAGGGAACGAGCAGTACTTC
CASSYERTGNEQYF
>TRBV27|TRBJ1-5|NA|once
TGTGCCAGCAATTCCAGGGGAGTCGGTCAGCCCCAGCATTTT
CASNSRGVGQPQHF
>TRBV4-2|TRBJ1-1|NA|NA
TGTGCCAGCAGCCTCATGGGAGGAGTTGTCACTGAAGCTTTCTTT
CASSLMGGVVTEAFF
>TRBV9|TRBJ2-2|TRBD2|NA
TGTGCCAGCAGCGGGATCCCCCCGACTAGCCCGAACACCGGGGAGCTGTTTTTT
CASSGIPPTSPNTGELFF
>TRBV7-6|TRBJ2-7|NA|NA
TGTGCCAGCAGCTCCCTCTACGAGCAGTACTTC
CASSSLYEQYF
>TRBV27|TRBJ2-1|TRBD2|NA
TGTGCCAGCAGTCGTACGTCCTTTACAAGACTAGCGGGAGTGGGAGGTGAGCAGTTCTTC
CASSRTSFTRLAGVGGEQFF
>TRBV5-8|TRBJ2-1|NA|NA
TGTGCCAGCAGCTTCGAAAATGGATTTCTAGGGCAGTTCTTC
CASSFENGFLGQFF
>TRBV19|TRBJ2-1|NA|NA
TGTGCCAGTAGTGGGGAGATGTACAATGAGCAGTTCTTC
CASSGEMYNEQFF
>TRBV5-6|TRBJ2-1|NA|NA
TGTGCCAGCAGCTTGATCTCCTACAATGAGCAGTTCTTC
CASSLISYNEQFF
>TRBV21-1|TRBJ1-4|NA|NA
TGTGCCAGCAGCAAAGGGGACAGGGGATGTAAGACTAATGAAAAACTGTTTTTT
CASSKGDRGCKTNEKLFF
>TRBV5-1|TRBJ2-1|TRBD2|NA
TGCGCCAGCAGCTTGAGGCCTAGCGGGAGCGGGAATGAGCAGTTCTTC
CASSLRPSGSGNEQFF
>TRBV7-9|TRBJ2-3|NA|NA
TGTGCCAGCAGCTTACTTGAGCAGCCTGAGGGCACAGATACGCAGTATTTT
CASSLLEQPEGTDTQYF
>TRBV4-2|TRBJ2-3|NA|NA
TGTGCCAGCAGCCAAGGTCGTGAGCGCGCCACAGATACGCAGTATTTT
CASSQGRERATDTQYF
>TRBV2|TRBJ1-2|NA|NA
TGTGCCAGCAGTGAGACCTTAGCCAACAACCTTAACCTCGGGTACTATGGCTACACCTTC
CASSETLANNLNLGYYGYTF
>TRBV5-1|TRBJ2-1|TRBD1|NA
TGCGCCAGCAGCCCCGGGACAGGGTACTACAATGAGCAGTTCTTC
CASSPGTGYYNEQFF
>TRBV9|TRBJ2-3|TRBD2|NA
TGTGCCAGCAGCGCCCCACTGACTAGCGGAGATCATGATACGCAGTATTTT
CASSAPLTSGDHDTQYF
>TRBV20-1|TRBJ2-1|NA|NA
TGCAGTGCTAGACTAGCCTCGGAGTTCTTC
CSARLASEFF
>TRBV25-1|TRBJ1-4|NA|NA
TGTGCCAGCCTTGACGAGTACAGGCTTAAACTGTTTTTT
CASLDEYRLKLFF
>TRBV19|TRBJ2-2|NA|NA
TGTGCCAGTAGTATAGTTTCGGGTACCGGGGAGCTGTTTTTT
CASSIVSGTGELFF
>TRBV5-1|TRBJ2-3|NA|NA
TGCGCCAGCAGCTTGGCGACGACTATCAAGATCGCAAGCACAGATACGCAGTATTTT
CASSLATTIKIASTDTQYF
>TRBV10-2|TRBJ2-3|TRBD2|NA
TGCGCCAGCAGTATAACTAGCGGGAGGGCAGATACGCAGTATTTT
CASSITSGRADTQYF
>TRBV7-8|TRBJ2-7|NA|NA
TGTGCCAGCAGCTTAGTATCGGGCAGGGAACTAGAGAACCCCTCCTACGAGCAGTACTTC
CASSLVSGRELENPSYEQYF
>TRBV7-8|TRBJ2-7|NA|NA
TGTGCCAGCAGCTTAAGTTCGGGAGAGGTATCCTACGAGCAGTACTTC
CASSLSSGEVSYEQYF
>TRBV7-3|TRBJ2-1|TRBD2|NA
TGTGCCAGCAGCTTAACGGGACTAGCGGGCAATGAGCAGTTCTTC
CASSLTGLAGNEQFF
>TRBV11-3|TRBJ2-2|NA|NA
TGTGCCAGCAGCCGTGGCAGGGGCTCCGGGGAGCTGTTTTTT
CASSRGRGSGELFF
>TRBV5-1|TRBJ2-3|TRBD2|NA
TGCGCCAGCAGCTTGACTCAACGCCTAGCGGGTATTTACACAGATACGCAGTATTTT
CASSLTQRLAGIYTDTQYF
>TRBV27|TRBJ2-2|NA|NA
TGTGCCAGCAGTACTCAGGGATATAGGGACACCGGGGAGCTGTTTTTT
CASSTQGYRDTGELFF
>TRBV19|TRBJ1-2|TRBD1|few
TGTGCCAGTAGTGCCGGGACAGGGGACTATGGCTACACCTTC
CASSAGTGDYGYTF
>TRBV10-3|TRBJ1-1|TRBD1|NA
TGTGCCATCAGTGAGTCCGCGGTCAGGGGGCAGGACACTGAAGCTTTCTTT
CAISESAVRGQDTEAFF
>TRBV25-1|TRBJ1-5|NA|NA
TGTGCCAGCAGTGAAGTCGAGGGGTACGAAGATCAGCCCCAGCATTTT
CASSEVEGYEDQPQHF
>TRBV10-1|TRBJ1-1|NA|NA
TGCGCCAGCAGTGAGTCGGGGATGGGCCCTCTTGAAGCTTTCTTT
CASSESGMGPLEAFF
>TRBV7-6|TRBJ2-1|TRBD2|once
TGTGCCAGCAGCCTAAGGCGGGAGGGCCTGGGCAATGAGCAGTTCTTC
CASSLRREGLGNEQFF
>TRBV28|TRBJ1-2|TRBD1|NA
TGTGCCAGCAGTTTATCTTTAGGGGACAGGCGATATGGCTACACCTTC
CASSLSLGDRRYGYTF